The 12 T cell receptor beta chains below come from one sample, sequenced in a study of Graves' ophthalmopathy and Graves' hyperthyroidism. RNA transcripts were the source from which TCR beta CDR3 regions were amplified. RT-PCR was first run with HTBI primers, then multiplex PCR in a second round. TCRdb processed the multiplex PCR reads anew with MiXCR; each CDR3 protein has one entry. The table includes about 500,000 distinct CDR3 sequences, roughly 40% detected once. The sequenced sample was peripheral blood or thyroid tissue (not recorded which). The receptors stem from an adult man with Graves' hyperthyroidism.

This clonotype occurred many times. The genes are TRBV20-1 and TRBJ2-7; D is possibly TRBD2 (5 bases). Deletions cut 0 bases from V and 6 bases from J, with 9 bases between. The CDR3 consists of 12 residues. Per germline, CDR1 DFQATT and CDR2 SNEGSKA (reference sequence). In DNA form, the CDR3 reads TGCAGTGCTAGAGATCCCCTAGCCGAGCAGTACTTC. Its translation: CSARDPLAEQYF.

There are many counts of this clonotype. The rearrangement joins TRBV29-1 to TRBJ1-3, with D possibly matching TRBD1 (5 bases). Trimming pared 1 base from V and 1 base from J, leaving 11 bases between. Germline V gene sequence: CDR1 SQVTM, CDR2 ANQGSEA. The CDR3 length is 15 residues. The CDR3 DNA reads as TGCAGCGTTGAAGGAGTAAGGGGATCTGGAAACACCATATATTTT. Protein product: CSVEGVRGSGNTIYF.

The gene calls are TRBV11-2 and TRBJ2-7; 8 bases are a match to TRBD1. The CDR3 consists of 14 residues. Germline V CDR1 and CDR2: SGHAT, FQNNGV. Trimming cost V 5 bases and J 3 bases; bases outside gene matches: 6. As DNA, the CDR3 is TGTGCCAGCAGCGCTAGTGGGACAGGCTACGAGCAGTACTTC. Its protein product is CASSASGTGYEQYF.

This clonotype was recorded many times. This chain uses TRBV2 with TRBJ1-2; D is uncertain. CDR3 length: 16 amino acids. Trimming removed 3 bases from V and 1 base from J, with 15 bases in between. In germline, CDR1 is SNHLY, CDR2 FYNNEI. CDR3 loop: CASSDIHLSFNYGYTF. The CDR3 DNA follows: TGTGCCAGCAGTGATATTCATCTAAGCTTTAACTATGGCTACACCTTC.

The chain employs TRBV7-2 and TRBJ1-5; D unresolved. Germline values: CDR1 SGHTA, CDR2 FQGNSA. This CDR3 is built from 13 residues. The V end lost 5 bases, the J end lost 2 bases, and 7 bases lay between the germline ends. For the CDR3, the DNA is TGTGCCAGCAGCCAAAACGGCAATCAGCCCCAGCATTTT. This gives the protein CASSQNGNQPQHF.

This sequence joins TRBV7-2 and TRBJ2-5; D is unclear. In germline, CDR1 is SGHTA, CDR2 FQGNSA. The CDR3 loop spans 18 amino acids. Trimming left V 1 base short and J 2 bases short, with 20 bases between. In DNA form, the CDR3 reads TGTGCCAGCAGCTTAGGCGCGGCCTTTTTCGCCGGGCAAGAGACCCAGTACTTC. Residues: CASSLGAAFFAGQETQYF. Supplemented by reference TRBV7-2 and TRBJ2-5, the full variable domain reads GAGVSQSPSNKVTEKGKDVELRCDPISGHTALYWYRQSLGQGLEFLIYFQGNSAPDKSGLPSDRFSAERTGGSVSTLTIQRTQQEDSAVYLCASSLGAAFFAGQETQYFGPGTRLLVL.

The sample holds many counts of this clonotype. The chain employs TRBV7-9 and TRBJ1-1; D might be TRBD1 (5 bases). Trimming took 2 bases from V and 3 from J, leaving 16 bases between them. CDR3 length: 16 amino acids. Germline-derived CDR1 and CDR2 are SEHNR and FQNEAQ (reference sequence). The DNA for the CDR3 is TGTGCCAGCAGCTTAAGGGACTTCGGGCGGGACACTGAAGCTTTCTTT. Its translation is CASSLRDFGRDTEAFF.

This clonotype was recorded many times. The J gene is TRBJ2-5, the V gene TRBV6-5; D possibly corresponds to TRBD1 (5 bases). Germline V gene data show CDR1 as MNHEY and CDR2 as SVGAGI. The V and J ends lost 6 bases and 4 bases respectively, with 15 bases between them. The CDR3 runs to 14 residues. CDR3 in DNA: TGTGCCAGCAGGGATGACAGAGCGAGAGAGACCCAGTACTTC. It yields the protein CASRDDRARETQYF.

A remark on this clonotype: The junction departs from the called germline gene at one end, perhaps through a read error. This rearrangement joins TRBV29-1 to TRBJ2-7; 7 positions agree with TRBD1. Germline CDR1 is SQVTM and CDR2 is ANQGSEA. The CDR3 loop spans 12 amino acids. CDR3 bases: TGCAACGTTGAGGGACAGAAATACGAGCAGTACTTC. This gives the protein CNVEGQKYEQYF.

This clonotype has ten or more counts. This rearrangement joins TRBV29-1 to TRBJ1-1; D gene uncertain. V lost 4 bases and J lost 1, with 13 bases in between. CDR3 size: 14 residues. The germline V gene has CDR1 SQVTM and CDR2 ANQGSEA. Here the CDR3 DNA reads TGCAGCGTTGTATCAGGATCCACGAACACTGAAGCTTTCTTT. Translation gives CSVVSGSTNTEAFF.

The chain combines TRBV29-1 with TRBJ2-3; D gene uncertain. V lost 4 bases and J lost 3, with 17 bases in between. The CDR3 is 15 amino acids. Germline CDR1 is SQVTM and CDR2 is ANQGSEA. The CDR3 protein is CSVAPGEPSTDTQYF. The CDR3, as DNA: TGCAGCGTTGCCCCAGGAGAACCTAGTACAGATACGCAGTATTTT.

This clonotype was counted only a few times. V is TRBV9 and J is TRBJ1-6; D perhaps matches TRBD1 (6 bases). Germline V gene data show CDR1 as SGDLS and CDR2 as YYNGEE. The CDR3 runs 19 residues. V lost 2 bases and J lost 7, with 25 bases in between. The CDR3 is CASSVGHPGDLGLNSPLHF. CDR3 nucleotide sequence: TGTGCCAGCAGCGTGGGACATCCGGGGGACCTTGGATTAAATTCACCCCTCCACTTT.